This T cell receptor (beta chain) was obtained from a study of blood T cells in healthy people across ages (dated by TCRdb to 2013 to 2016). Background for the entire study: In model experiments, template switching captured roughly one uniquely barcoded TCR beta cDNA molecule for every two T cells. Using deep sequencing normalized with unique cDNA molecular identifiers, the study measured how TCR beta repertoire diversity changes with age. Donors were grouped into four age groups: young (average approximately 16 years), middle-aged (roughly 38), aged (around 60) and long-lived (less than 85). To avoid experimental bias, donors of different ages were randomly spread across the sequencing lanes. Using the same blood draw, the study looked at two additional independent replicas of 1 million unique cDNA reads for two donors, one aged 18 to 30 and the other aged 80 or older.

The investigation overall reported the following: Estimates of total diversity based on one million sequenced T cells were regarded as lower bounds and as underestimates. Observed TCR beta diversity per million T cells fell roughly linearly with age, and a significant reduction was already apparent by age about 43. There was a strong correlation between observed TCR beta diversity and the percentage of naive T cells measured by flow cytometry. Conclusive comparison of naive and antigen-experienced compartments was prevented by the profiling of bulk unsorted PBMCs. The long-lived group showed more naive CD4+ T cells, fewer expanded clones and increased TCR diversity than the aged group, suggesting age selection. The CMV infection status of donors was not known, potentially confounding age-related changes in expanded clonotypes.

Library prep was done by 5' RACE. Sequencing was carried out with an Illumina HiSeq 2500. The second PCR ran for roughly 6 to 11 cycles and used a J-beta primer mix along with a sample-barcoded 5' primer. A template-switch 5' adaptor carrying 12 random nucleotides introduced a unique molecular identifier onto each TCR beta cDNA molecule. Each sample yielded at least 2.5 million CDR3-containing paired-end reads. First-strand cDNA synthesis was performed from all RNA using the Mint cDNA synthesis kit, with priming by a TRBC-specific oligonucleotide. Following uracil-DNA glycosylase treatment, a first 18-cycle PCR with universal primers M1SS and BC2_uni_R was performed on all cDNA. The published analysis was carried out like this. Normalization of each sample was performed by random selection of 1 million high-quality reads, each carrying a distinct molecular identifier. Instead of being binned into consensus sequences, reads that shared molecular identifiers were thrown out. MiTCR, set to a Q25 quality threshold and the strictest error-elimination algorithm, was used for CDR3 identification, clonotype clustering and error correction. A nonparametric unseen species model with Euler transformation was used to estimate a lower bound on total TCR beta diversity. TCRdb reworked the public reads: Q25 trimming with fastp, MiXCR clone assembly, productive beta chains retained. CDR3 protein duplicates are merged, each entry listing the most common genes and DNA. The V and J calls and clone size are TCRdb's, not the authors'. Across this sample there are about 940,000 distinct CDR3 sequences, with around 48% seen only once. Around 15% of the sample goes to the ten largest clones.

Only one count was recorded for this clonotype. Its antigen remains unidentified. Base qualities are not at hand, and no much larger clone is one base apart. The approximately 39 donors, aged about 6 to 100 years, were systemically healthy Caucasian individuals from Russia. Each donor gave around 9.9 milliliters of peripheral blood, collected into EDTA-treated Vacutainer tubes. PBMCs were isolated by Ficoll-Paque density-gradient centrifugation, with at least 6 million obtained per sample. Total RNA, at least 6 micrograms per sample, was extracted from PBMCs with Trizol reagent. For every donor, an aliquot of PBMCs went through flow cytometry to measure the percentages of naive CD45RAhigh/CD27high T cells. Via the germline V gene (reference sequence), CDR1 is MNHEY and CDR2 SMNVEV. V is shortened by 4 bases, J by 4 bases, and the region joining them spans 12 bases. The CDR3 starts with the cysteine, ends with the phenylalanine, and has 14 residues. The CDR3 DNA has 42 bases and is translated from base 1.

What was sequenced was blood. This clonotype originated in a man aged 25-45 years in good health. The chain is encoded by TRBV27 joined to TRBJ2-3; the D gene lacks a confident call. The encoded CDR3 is CASSSVLGADTQYF. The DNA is TGTGCCAGCAGTTCGGTACTTGGCGCAGATACGCAGTATTTT.